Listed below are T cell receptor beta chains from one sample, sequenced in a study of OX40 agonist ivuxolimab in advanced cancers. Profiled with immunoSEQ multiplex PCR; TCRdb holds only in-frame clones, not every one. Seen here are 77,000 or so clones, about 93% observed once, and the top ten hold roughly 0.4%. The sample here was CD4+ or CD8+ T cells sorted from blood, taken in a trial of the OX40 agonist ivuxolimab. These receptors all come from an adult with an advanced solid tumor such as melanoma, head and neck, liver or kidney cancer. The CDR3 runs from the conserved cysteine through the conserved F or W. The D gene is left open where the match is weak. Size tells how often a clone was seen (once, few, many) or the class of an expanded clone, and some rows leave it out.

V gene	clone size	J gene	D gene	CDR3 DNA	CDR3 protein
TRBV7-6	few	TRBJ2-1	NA	TGTGCCAGCAGCTCGGGACTTCATGGAAATGAGCAGTTCTTC	CASSSGLHGNEQFF
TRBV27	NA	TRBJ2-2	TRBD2	TGTGCCAGCAGTTTCCGGGACTACCCCACCACCGGGGAGCTGTTTTTT	CASSFRDYPTTGELFF
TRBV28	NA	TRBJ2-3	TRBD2	TGTGCCAGCAAACTCGGGGGGGCGACAGATACGCAGTATTTT	CASKLGGATDTQYF
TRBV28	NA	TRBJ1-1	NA	TGTGCCAGCAGGGTACAGGGTTACACTGAAGCTTTCTTT	CASRVQGYTEAFF
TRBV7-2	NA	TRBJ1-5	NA	TGTGCCAGCAGCTTTACAGATCAGCCCCAGCATTTT	CASSFTDQPQHF
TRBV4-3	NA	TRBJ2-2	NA	TGCGCCAGCAGCCAACCGGGGCCTGCGAACACCGGGGAGCTGTTTTTT	CASSQPGPANTGELFF
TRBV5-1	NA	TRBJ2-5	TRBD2	TGCGCCAGCAGCTTGGCCGCGACTAGCTGGGGGCAAGAGACCCAGTACTTC	CASSLAATSWGQETQYF
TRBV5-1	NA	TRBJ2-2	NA	TGCGCCAGCAGCTTATTGGGGGTAGCGAACACCGGGGAGCTGTTTTTT	CASSLLGVANTGELFF
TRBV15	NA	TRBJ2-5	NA	TGTGCCACCAGCAGAGATCGGCAGACAGAGACCCAGTACTTC	CATSRDRQTETQYF
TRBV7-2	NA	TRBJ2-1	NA	TGTGCCAGCAGCTTAGTAGGGGCCGGCCATCCCTTCGAGCAGTTCTTC	CASSLVGAGHPFEQFF
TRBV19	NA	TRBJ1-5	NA	TGTGCCAGTAGGGCGGAGGGTCAGCCCCAGCATTTT	CASRAEGQPQHF
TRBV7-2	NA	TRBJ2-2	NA	TGTGCCAGCAGCTTATTTTCGGTGGGGACCGGGGAGCTGTTTTTT	CASSLFSVGTGELFF
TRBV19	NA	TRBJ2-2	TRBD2	TGTGCCAGTAGAAGGACTAGCGGGAATCGGGGCACCGGGGAGCTGTTTTTT	CASRRTSGNRGTGELFF
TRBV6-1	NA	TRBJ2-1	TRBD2	TGTGCCAGCAGCGAATTCTTAGCGGGAGTGGAGCGGCAGTTCTTC	CASSEFLAGVERQFF
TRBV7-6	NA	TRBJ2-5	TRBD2	TGTGCCAGCAGCTTAAGTACTAGCGGTCGGTACCAAGAGACCCAGTACTTC	CASSLSTSGRYQETQYF
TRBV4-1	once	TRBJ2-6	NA	TGCGCCAGCAGCCAAGGAACCCGGGCTACTGGGGCCAACGTCCTGACTTTC	CASSQGTRATGANVLTF
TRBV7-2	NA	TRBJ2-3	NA	TGTGCCAGCAGCTTACCGGCTAGCGGCACAGATACGCAGTATTTT	CASSLPASGTDTQYF
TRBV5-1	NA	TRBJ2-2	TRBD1	TGCGCCAGCCGACAGGGCGCGAACACCGGGGAGCTGTTTTTT	CASRQGANTGELFF
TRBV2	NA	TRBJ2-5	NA	TGTGCCAGCGAACTTCAAGAGACCCAGTACTTC	CASELQETQYF
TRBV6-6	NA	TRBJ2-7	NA	TGTGCCAGCAGTTACTCACCGGATAACTACGAGCAGTACTTC	CASSYSPDNYEQYF
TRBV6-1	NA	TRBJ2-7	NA	TGTGCCAGCAGAATACTCGGACAGACCCCCGAGCAGTACTTC	CASRILGQTPEQYF
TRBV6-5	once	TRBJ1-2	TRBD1	TGTGCCAGCAGACCAGGACAGGGAGGCGTCTATGGCTACACCTTC	CASRPGQGGVYGYTF